Presented here are 31 T cell receptor beta chains from one specimen sequenced in a study of cytomegalovirus exposure and HLA in healthy donors. PCR employed 60 Vbeta and 13 Jbeta primers. Clones were sequenced by immunoSEQ multiplex PCR, and TCRdb holds only the in-frame ones, with some missing. In the table there are around 90,000 clones, around nine tenths of which are singletons. Material for sequencing was PBMCs. The receptors derive from a man in his thirties or forties in good health and CMV-seropositive.

V and J are TRBV11-2 and TRBJ2-7, with D perhaps TRBD1 (7 bases). Germline CDR1 SGHAT, CDR2 FQNNGV. The length of the CDR3 is 18 residues. The ends were cut back, 0 bases at V and 2 bases at J, with 20 bases in the middle. The CDR3 DNA is TGTGCCAGCAGCTTAGATGGGACTGGGCAGGGGGAACCCTACGAGCAGTACTTC. Its protein is CASSLDGTGQGEPYEQYF.

CDR3 bases: TGTGCCAGCTCACGAACAGGGCTGGTGAACACTGAAGCTTTCTTT. Translated, it gives CASSRTGLVNTEAFF. The chain carries TRBV18 and TRBJ1-1; perhaps TRBD1 as D (6 bases). Trimming stripped 4 bases from V and 0 bases from J, with 12 bases between. CDR1 and CDR2 from the germline V gene are KGHSH and LQKENI. The CDR3 runs 15 residues.

The chain is built from TRBV7-8 and TRBJ2-7; D not certain. With 0 bases removed from V and 5 bases from J, the gap between germline ends came to 11 bases. The CDR3 length is 14 residues. CDR1 is SGHVS, CDR2 FQNEAQ, per germline. CDR3 region: CASSLASGSHEQYF. The CDR3 DNA is TGTGCCAGCAGCTTAGCGAGTGGTAGCCACGAGCAGTACTTC.

The rearrangement links TRBV5-1 to TRBJ2-2; D unclear. The V and J ends lost 4 bases and 0 bases respectively, with 19 bases between them. Germline CDR1 SGHRS, CDR2 YFSETQ. The CDR3 loop spans 18 amino acids. CDR3 in DNA: TGCGCCAGCAGCCTGCGAGAGGTCGGCCCCTCGAACACCGGGGAGCTGTTTTTT. This translates into CASSLREVGPSNTGELFF. Full variable domain (remainder filled in from reference TRBV5-1 and TRBJ2-2): KAGVTQTPRYLIKTRGQQVTLSCSPISGHRSVSWYQQTPGQGLQFLFEYFSETQRNKGNFPGRFSGRQFSNSRSEMNVSTLELGDSALYLCASSLREVGPSNTGELFFGEGSRLTVL.

This CDR3 is CASKLVPSSTDTQYF. The CDR3 nucleotides read TGCGCCAGTAAGTTAGTACCCTCTAGCACAGATACGCAGTATTTT. The chain couples TRBV5-1 to TRBJ2-3; no firm D call. The germline V and J ends were trimmed by 8 bases and 0 bases, with 16 bases remaining between them. This CDR3 comprises 15 residues. Germline CDR1 is SGHRS and CDR2 is YFSETQ.

The chain joins TRBV5-3 to TRBJ1-1; a weak D match, TRBD1 (6 bases). TRBV5-3 is an ORF, with its function uncertain. The V gene lost 0 bases and the J gene lost 6 bases, with 12 bases spanning the gap. The CDR3 runs to 14 residues. The CDR3 sequence is CARSLELGHSEAFF. In DNA, the CDR3 is TGTGCCAGAAGCTTGGAATTGGGACACTCTGAAGCTTTCTTT.

The gene calls are TRBV7-9 and TRBJ2-5, with D maybe TRBD1 (6 bases). Germline CDR1 SEHNR, CDR2 FQNEAQ (reference sequence). Trimming shortened V by 8 bases and J by 5 bases, and 9 bases separated the two germline ends. The length of the CDR3 is 11 residues. Here the CDR3 reads CASGGEETQYF. The DNA for the CDR3 is TGTGCCAGCGGGGGCGAGGAGACCCAGTACTTC.

This clone occurred a few times. The V and J genes are TRBV5-1 and TRBJ2-7; 8 bases line up with TRBD1. V gave up 4 bases and J gave up 1 base; unmatched junction bases: 7. This CDR3 region has 15 residues. The germline CDR1 and CDR2 sequences are SGHRS and YFSETQ. The CDR3 DNA reads as TGCGCCAGCAGCCCCGGGACAGGATATTCCTACGAGCAGTACTTC. This translates into CASSPGTGYSYEQYF.

The V call is TRBV19, the J call TRBJ2-6; 7 nucleotides line up with TRBD2. In germline, CDR1 is LNHDA, CDR2 SQIVND (reference sequence). The CDR3 consists of 18 residues. Trimming took 8 bases from V and 0 from J; bases not matched to a gene: 13. This CDR3 reads CASRGVRFGGSGANVLTF. The CDR3 region has the DNA TGTGCCAGTCGGGGGGTGCGTTTTGGGGGCTCTGGGGCCAACGTCCTGACTTTC. Drawing the rest from reference TRBV19 and TRBJ2-6, the complete variable domain is DGGITQSPKYLFRKEGQNVTLSCEQNLNHDAMYWYRQDPGQGLRLIYYSQIVNDFQKGDIAEGYSVSREKKESFPLTVTSAQKNPTAFYLCASRGVRFGGSGANVLTFGAGSRLTVL.

This chain connects TRBV4-1 to TRBJ2-7; a possible D gene is TRBD1 (5 bases). CDR1 MGHRA and CDR2 YSYEKL come from the germline V gene. CDR3 length: 13 residues. Trimming removed 1 base from V and 3 bases from J, with 7 bases in between. DNA for the CDR3: TGCGCCAGCAGCCAAGGACAGAACTACGAGCAGTACTTC. Protein product: CASSQGQNYEQYF.

The CDR3 sequence is CATSRDPEQENTDTQYF. CDR3 bases: TGTGCCACCAGCAGAGATCCCGAACAGGAAAACACAGATACGCAGTATTTT. The chain links TRBV15 to TRBJ2-3; D may be TRBD1 (5 bases). V dropped 0 bases and J dropped 2 bases, with 15 bases sitting between them. The CDR3 contains 17 residues. Germline CDR1 is LNHNV and CDR2 is YYDKDF (reference sequence).

This chain joins TRBV9 and TRBJ2-5, with TRBD2 identical over 11 bases. The germline CDR1 and CDR2 sequences are SGDLS and YYNGEE. Unmatched junction bases numbered 11, after V lost 2 bases and J lost 5 bases. The CDR3 is made up of 17 amino acids. This chain's CDR3 is CASSVTGSGRAGETQYF. DNA of the CDR3: TGTGCCAGCAGCGTCACCGGTAGCGGGAGGGCCGGGGAGACCCAGTACTTC.

The chain is built from TRBV27 and TRBJ1-1; tentatively, D is TRBD1 (5 bases). V was shortened by 2 bases and J by 5 bases, with 12 bases between the two germline ends. The V gene's germline CDR1 is MNHEY and CDR2 SMNVEV (reference sequence). The CDR3 length is 14 residues. The CDR3 coding sequence is TGTGCCAGCAGTTTACAGGGAACGGAGACTGAAGCTTTCTTT. This gives the protein CASSLQGTETEAFF.

The rearrangement uses TRBV7-9 and TRBJ1-1; D unclear. Germline lookup yields CDR1 SEHNR and CDR2 FQNEAQ (reference sequence). The V gene lost 1 base and the J gene lost 0 bases, with 9 bases spanning the gap. The CDR3 loop spans 15 amino acids. The CDR3 reads CASSLGGLVNTEAFF. The CDR3 DNA is TGTGCCAGCAGCTTAGGCGGCCTCGTGAACACTGAAGCTTTCTTT.

This clone has only one observation. V gene TRBV5-1 combines with J gene TRBJ2-3; 8 bases align to TRBD2. The J segment lost 1 base and the V segment lost 4 bases, leaving 5 bases of the junction unmatched. CDR3 size: 15 residues. Germline CDR1 SGHRS, CDR2 YFSETQ. CDR3 in DNA: TGCGCCAGCAGCCGGACTAGCCTGCGCACAGATACGCAGTATTTT. This gives the protein CASSRTSLRTDTQYF.

V and J are TRBV7-2 and TRBJ2-7; 10 nucleotides match TRBD1. The CDR3 totals 15 residues. Per the germline V gene, CDR1 is SGHTA and CDR2 is FQGNSA. The V segment lost 5 bases and the J segment 2 bases; nucleotides outside the gene matches: 6. The CDR3 DNA follows: TGTGCCAGCAGCGACCGGGACAGGGGAGCCTACGAGCAGTACTTC. It codes for CASSDRDRGAYEQYF.

This chain links TRBV10-3 with TRBJ2-7; TRBD1 is a possible D gene (6 bases). This CDR3 has 16 residues. Trimming took 4 bases from V and 2 from J, leaving 18 bases between them. Germline V lookup: CDR1 ENHRY, CDR2 SYGVKD. The CDR3 spells CAISGDPRGSPYEQYF. CDR3 coding DNA: TGTGCCATCAGTGGAGACCCAAGGGGGAGCCCCTACGAGCAGTACTTC.

This chain joins TRBV23-1 and TRBJ2-4; 7 nucleotides match TRBD1. TRBV23-1 is recorded as an ORF, its role being uncertain. The CDR3 is 14 residues long. Trimming removed 7 bases from V and 6 bases from J; junction bases left unmatched: 9. The CDR3 loop is CASTEGQIANIQYF. The DNA of the CDR3 is TGCGCCAGCACCGAGGGACAGATCGCAAACATTCAGTACTTC.

The J gene is TRBJ1-1, the V gene TRBV15; 9 nucleotides match TRBD1. CDR1 LNHNV and CDR2 YYDKDF come from the germline V gene (reference sequence). V was pared by 4 bases and J by 7 bases, with 10 bases of the junction left unmatched. The length of the CDR3 is 15 residues. This CDR3 is CATSTRQTGGNEAFF. DNA for the CDR3: TGTGCCACCAGCACCAGGCAGACAGGGGGTAATGAAGCTTTCTTT.

The chain recombines TRBV6-5 with TRBJ1-6; 12 bases fit TRBD1. Germline-derived CDR1 and CDR2 are MNHEY and SVGAGI. The CDR3 runs to 15 residues. The junction had 5 bases not matched to a gene; V was cut back by 4 bases and J by 10 bases. CDR3 in amino acids: CASSSRDRGLSPLHF. CDR3 in DNA: TGTGCCAGCAGTTCTAGGGACAGGGGGCTCTCACCCCTCCACTTT.

DNA of the CDR3: TGCGCCAGCTATGGACAGGGGGCGTCGGACGAGCAGTACTTC. Its translation is CASYGQGASDEQYF. The chain links TRBV5-1 to TRBJ2-7; 11 nucleotides align to TRBD1. V was clipped by 7 bases and J by 5 bases; unmatched bases: 8. CDR3 length equals 14 residues. Looked up from germline, CDR1 is SGHRS and CDR2 is YFSETQ.

The genes are TRBV28 and TRBJ2-1, with 10 bases identical to TRBD1. Per germline, CDR1 MDHEN and CDR2 SYDVKM. The CDR3 runs 14 residues. Trimming removed 6 bases from V and 5 bases from J; junction bases left unmatched: 4. CDR3 DNA sequence: TGTGCCAGCAGACCCGGGACAGGGGACAATGAGCAGTTCTTC. Protein sequence: CASRPGTGDNEQFF.

The chain joins TRBV28 to TRBJ1-6, with TRBD1 matching 9 bases. V shed 6 bases and J 0 bases; nucleotides not matched to a gene: 9. CDR3 length equals 18 residues. Germline V CDR1 and CDR2: MDHEN, SYDVKM. CDR3 loop: CASSSGQGFASYNSPLHF. DNA for the CDR3: TGTGCCAGCAGCTCGGGACAGGGTTTTGCCTCCTATAATTCACCCCTCCACTTT.

The J gene is TRBJ2-2, the V gene TRBV5-1; 10 bases are shared with TRBD2. Germline CDR1 SGHRS, CDR2 YFSETQ. This CDR3 has 15 amino acids. With V trimmed by 2 bases and J by 8 bases, 6 bases remained unmatched. The CDR3 DNA follows: TGCGCCAGCAGCTTTAACCTAGCGGGAGCTGGGGAGCTGTTTTTT. It is translated as CASSFNLAGAGELFF.

This sequence joins TRBV6-5 and TRBJ1-2; 9 bases align to TRBD1. This CDR3 is built from 13 residues. Germline loops: CDR1 MNHEY, CDR2 SVGAGI. The trim removed 5 bases at V and 6 bases at J, leaving 4 bases unmatched. CDR3 sequence: CASSIYRGHGYTF. CDR3 nucleotides: TGTGCCAGCAGTATATACAGGGGGCATGGCTACACCTTC.

This clone appeared a single time. The rearrangement joins TRBV28 to TRBJ1-4; TRBD1 aligns across 9 bases. After removal of 7 bases from V and 8 bases from J, the junction contained 8 bases not matched to a gene. Per the germline V gene, CDR1 is MDHEN and CDR2 is SYDVKM. The CDR3 is 14 residues long. This CDR3 is CASNPGQGYEKLFF. For the CDR3, the DNA is TGTGCCAGCAACCCGGGACAGGGTTACGAAAAACTGTTTTTT. The full variable domain, its missing parts supplied by reference TRBV28 and TRBJ1-4, is DVKVTQSSRYLVKRTGEKVFLECVQDMDHENMFWYRQDPGLGLRLIYFSYDVKMKEKGDIPEGYSVSREKKERFSLILESASTNQTSMYLCASNPGQGYEKLFFGSGTQLSVL.

The chain carries TRBV7-2 and TRBJ2-1; TRBD2 matches 9 bases. The CDR3 runs to 17 residues. CDR1 and CDR2 (germline): SGHTA, FQGNSA. The V and J ends lost 0 bases and 2 bases, in that order; junction bases with no gene match: 5. The CDR3 spells CASSLAGSGRTYNEQFF. The CDR3 nucleotides are TGTGCCAGCAGCTTAGCGGGTAGCGGGAGAACCTACAATGAGCAGTTCTTC.

The V gene is TRBV5-1, the J gene TRBJ2-3; 9 bases are a match to TRBD2. CDR1 and CDR2 (germline): SGHRS, YFSETQ. This CDR3 region has 15 residues. V lost 0 bases and J lost 5; bases outside the gene matches: 4. CDR3 protein: CASSLETSGIDTQYF. The DNA of the CDR3 is TGCGCCAGCAGCTTGGAGACTAGCGGAATAGATACGCAGTATTTT.

The V gene is TRBV28, the J gene TRBJ2-1; D is perhaps TRBD2 (6 bases). Germline assignment: CDR1 MDHEN and CDR2 SYDVKM. Trimming stripped 2 bases from V and 2 bases from J, with 13 bases between. The CDR3 totals 16 residues. CDR3 loop: CASSLPLASAYNEQFF. CDR3 nucleotides: TGTGCCAGCAGTTTACCGCTAGCGTCTGCCTACAATGAGCAGTTCTTC.

This rearrangement joins TRBV10-1 to TRBJ2-7; TRBD1 agrees at 9 bases. CDR3 length: 15 residues. V dropped 3 bases and J dropped 2; count of bases not matched to a gene: 5. In germline, CDR1 is WNHNN, CDR2 SYGVQD (reference sequence). CDR3 nucleotides: TGCGCCAGCAGTGACCCGGGACAGGGCCCCTACGAGCAGTACTTC. This sequence encodes CASSDPGQGPYEQYF.

Written as DNA, the CDR3 is TGCAGTGCTATCAGGGGACAATCCCAGCATTTT. Translating it yields CSAIRGQSQHF. The rearrangement joins TRBV20-1 to TRBJ1-5, with D possibly TRBD1 on 6 matching bases. The V gene lost 4 bases and the J gene lost 11 bases, with 12 bases spanning the gap. The length of the CDR3 is 11 residues. Germline CDR1 reads DFQATT; CDR2 reads SNEGSKA (reference sequence).